This T cell receptor (beta chain) was observed in a study of shared clonotypes between healthy human individuals (dated by TCRdb to the early 2020s). With respect to the entire study: The cohort included a few men and a couple of women between 18 and 49 years of age. To estimate repertoire size and how much clonotypes are shared between individuals, the study performed deep sequencing of blood TCR repertoires from roughly five healthy adults. To increase sequencing depth and limit assay-specific biases, different laboratories used diverse techniques to prepare libraries and sequence TCR repertoires. Per donor, three plates each were used for CD4 naive and CD4 memory, two for CD8 naive, and one for CD8 memory. Each donor's leukapheresis produced roughly between roughly 0.85 and 10 billion PBMCs. What the work shows at the level of the full study, not this receptor alone: Across four donors, approximately 5% of naive CD4, roughly 3.8% of naive CD8, under 2.5% of memory CD4, and around 0.4% of memory CD8 clonotypes were shared. Clonotypes shared by all four sorted-subset donors showed higher generation probabilities than non-shared clonotypes. Because the study included only a small number of donors, the genetic and exposure-history diversity represented was limited. Naive subsets generally had larger estimated clonotype richness than memory subsets. Sampling was restricted to blood, and TCR repertoires in tissues likely differ from the TCR repertoires found in blood. Pairwise subsampling indicated that sequencing depth was expected to affect the degree of clonotype sharing among donors. Even with the large sequencing depth, rarefaction of the sorted-subset datasets indicated that sequencing was incomplete.

Donors were healthy HIV-negative adults with no recently reported acute infections or vaccinations. Every donor was a Caucasian adult living in Nashville, Tennessee, USA. CD4+ T cells were enriched through magnetic negative selection, after which naive cells were positively selected on CD45RA and the remaining negative fraction served as the memory subset. Blood was collected by leukapheresis, and PBMCs were isolated by Ficoll-Histopaque density gradient centrifugation and then cryopreserved in liquid nitrogen vapor phase. Analytical flow cytometry was used to check the purity and quantity of every magnetically sorted T cell population. Each sorted fraction had its genomic DNA isolated and then quantified by UV absorbance on a Nanodrop 2000c. Points on this clone: Its antigen remains unidentified. Base quality data are lacking; no much larger clone is found one base away.

Using the deep immunoSEQ assay, TCR CDR3 regions were amplified from genomic DNA by multiplex PCR. Genomic DNA extracted from each cell subset was distributed evenly over all wells of several immunoSEQ 96-well plates, and each plate served as one replicate. Each replicate PCR for sorted subsets received around 0.2 ug genomic DNA, equal to roughly 33,000 T cell genomes. Purified libraries were quantified with a Qubit 3.0 fluorometer, sized on a Bioanalyzer 2100, and re-quantified with the KAPA Library Quantification kit. Every immunoSEQ 96-well plate was sequenced on a dedicated single-read 150-cycle Illumina NextSeq 550 flow cell. Turning to the authors' computational methods: Because only junctional sequences without quality scores were contained in the immunoSEQ output, filtering matching that applied to full-length reads could not be performed. To assign V/J genes and CDR3, sequences were annotated against IMGT germline references using PyIR, a Python wrapper for IgBLAST v1.9. Reads with weak V/J assignments (E-value above 1e-6), missing CDR3, stop codons, out-of-frame junctions, or ambiguous translated residues were removed. V3J clonotypes were defined by identical inferred V gene, J gene, and CDR3 amino acid sequence. Percentage overlap between repertoires was calculated by dividing the number of shared unique clonotypes by the size of the smaller repertoire. Richness of each repertoire was evaluated using RTK rarefaction, the Chao1 estimator, and Recon v2.1 estimates of unobserved clonotypes. Generation probabilities were computed with OLGA for all TCRbeta clonotypes obtained by the gDNA method from several donors. TCRdb provides this immuneACCESS table in a form limited to in-frame rearrangements. Some clones are lacking; in checked studies, under half of them reflect an unresolved V gene, and why the rest are absent is not known. D and trimming come from the DNA, and the V and J calls and clone size come from that table. This sample holds around 1.1 million clones; roughly 74% were observed only once. The ten largest make up around 0.6% of the sample.

The CDR3 numbers 14 residues from cysteine through phenylalanine. Only the CDR3 DNA is retained, 42 bases long and in frame from the first base. CDR1 SGHAT and CDR2 FQNNGV are derived from the germline V gene. The junction carries 10 bases between V and J, which are trimmed by 5 bases and 0 bases respectively. The receptor chain draws on TRBV11-2 and TRBJ1-1; a weak D assignment points to TRBD1 (6 bases agree). Sequenced material: memory CD4+ T cells from PBMCs. Read against the paper, the sample's cell subset or site label means: CD45RA-negative fraction. This TCR came from a man aged 18 to 30 in good health. Some clones in this sample may be carry-over from other donors' samples. The encoded CDR3 is CASSQGQLNTEAFF. The DNA sequence reads TGTGCCAGCAGCCAGGGACAATTGAACACTGAAGCTTTCTTT.